This T cell receptor (beta chain) was obtained from a study of shared clonotypes between healthy human individuals (TCRdb year 2020). Study-level background: The cohort comprised two women and a few men aged 18 to 49 years. For each donor, CD4 naive and CD4 memory were each given three plates, CD8 naive was given two plates, and CD8 memory was given one plate. Libraries were prepared and TCR repertoires were sequenced by different laboratories using diverse techniques, in order to increase sequencing depth and limit assay-specific biases. Each donor's leukapheresis produced roughly between roughly 0.85 and 9.5 billion PBMCs. To estimate repertoire size and how much clonotype sharing occurs between individuals, the study deeply sequenced the blood TCR repertoires of 4 to 6 healthy adults.

Concerning this clone: It has no known antigen specificity. Base qualities are not provided; no much larger clone lies one nucleotide away.

On the study overall, not on this receptor specifically: Incomplete sequencing was indicated by rarefaction of sorted-subset datasets, despite the large sequencing depth. Compared with non-shared clonotypes, the clonotypes found in all four sorted-subset donors had higher generation probabilities. Because the study included only a small number of donors, the genetic and exposure-history diversity represented was limited. Based on pairwise subsampling, the degree of clonotype sharing among donors was expected to be affected by sequencing depth. Naive subsets generally had larger estimated clonotype richness than memory subsets did. Across four donors, roughly 5.1% of naive CD4, approximately 3.6% of naive CD8, about 2% of memory CD4, and 0.4% to 0.45% of memory CD8 clonotypes were shared. Only blood was sampled, and tissue TCR repertoires likely differ from those in blood.

The germline V gene (reference sequence) supplies CDR1 LNHNV and CDR2 YYDKDF. The CDR3 measures 14 amino acids from cysteine to phenylalanine. Only CDR3 DNA is held: 42 bases, read in frame from base 1. V gives up 0 bases and J gives up 13 bases, and the segment between their germline ends measures 16 bases. Using the deep immunoSEQ assay, multiplex PCR amplified TCR CDR3 regions from genomic DNA. Extracted genomic DNA from each cell subset was distributed evenly across all wells of several immunoSEQ 96-well plates, and each plate was treated as a replicate. Each replicate PCR for sorted subsets received approximately 200 ng genomic DNA, equal to some 32,000 T cell genomes. Purified libraries were quantified with a Qubit 3.0 fluorometer, sized on a Bioanalyzer 2100, and re-quantified with the KAPA Library Quantification kit. Every immunoSEQ 96-well plate was sequenced on a separate single-read 150-cycle Illumina NextSeq 550 flow cell. In the paper's pipeline: The immunoSEQ output contained only junctional sequences without quality scores, so filtering could not match that applied to full-length reads. To assign V/J genes and CDR3, sequences were annotated against IMGT germline references using PyIR, a Python wrapper for IgBLAST v1.9. Any read was removed if the V/J assignment was weak (E-value above 1e-6), the CDR3 was missing, or the read contained stop codons, out-of-frame junctions, or ambiguous translated residues. V3J clonotypes were defined as sequences sharing an identical inferred V gene, J gene, and CDR3 amino acid sequence. The percentage overlap between two repertoires was calculated by dividing the number of shared unique clonotypes by the size of the smaller repertoire. Richness of each repertoire was evaluated using RTK rarefaction, the Chao1 estimator, and Recon v2.1 estimates of unobserved clonotypes. Generation probabilities were computed with OLGA for all TCRbeta clonotypes obtained by the gDNA method from several donors. The table comes from immuneACCESS by way of TCRdb, which keeps in-frame sequences with V and J called. Part of the clones is missing from these tables; in studies checked, under half for an unresolved V gene and the rest for unknown reasons. V and J calls and clone size are copied from that table; D and trimming were computed from the DNA. The sample yields about 2 million clones; less than 95% were counted once. The ten biggest clones cover roughly 1.2% of the sample.

CD8 naive samples consisted of CD45RO-negative cells that were positively selected for CCR7, yielding a CD45RA+CCR7+ population without TemRA cells. The donors were healthy, HIV-negative adults who had no recently reported acute infections or vaccinations. All donors were Caucasian adults living in Nashville, Tennessee, USA. Blood was obtained by leukapheresis, after which PBMCs were separated by Ficoll-Histopaque density gradient centrifugation and cryopreserved in liquid nitrogen vapor phase. Purity and quantity of every magnetically sorted T cell population were checked by analytical flow cytometry. Genomic DNA was isolated from each sorted fraction and quantified by UV absorbance on a Nanodrop 2000c.

Sequencing was performed on naive CD8+ T cells sorted from blood. The sample's cell subset or site label, in plain terms: CD45RA+CCR7+. The receptor was isolated from a man aged 18 to 35 in good health. The rearrangement combines TRBV15 with TRBJ1-5; TRBD1 might be the D gene, on 5 matching bases. DNA sequence: TGTGCCACCAGCAGAGAGGGGGAGAATATTCTGCAGCATTTT. It specifies CATSREGENILQHF.